This is a list of T cell receptor beta chains from one sample in a study of T-cell reconstitution after alpha-beta-depleted transplantation in children. A single record per CDR3 protein comes from TCRdb applying MiXCR to the PCR reads. The data hold some 200,000 distinct CDR3 sequences, with about 8.2% observed a single time. The specimen comprised PBMCs, mostly from graft donor cells, sampled 360 days after TCRalphabeta/CD19-depleted stem cell transplant. The source is a male patient aged 2 to 10 who had a stem cell transplant for acute myeloid leukemia, so the T cells may come from the graft donor. Each CDR3 is given with its conserved first and last residue. D genes are given only for firm matches. The size of a clone is reported for some rows only, either as once, few or many, or as a class for expanded clones.

TRBV20-1	-	TRBJ1-2	many	TGCAGTGCTAGTAGGCCCCTACGGGGGCTATATGGCTACACCTTC	CSASRPLRGLYGYTF
TRBV11-2	-	TRBJ2-4	-	TGTGCCAGCAGCTTAGAGGGGTTTGCCTACAGTAAAAACATTCAGTACTTC	CASSLEGFAYSKNIQYF
TRBV7-2	TRBD2	TRBJ2-1	many	TGTGCCAGCAGCTTATCTAGCGGGAGGTTTGATGAGCAGTTCTTC	CASSLSSGRFDEQFF
TRBV11-2	-	TRBJ1-2	many	TGTGCCAGCAGCGCGAGCAGAGCTAACTATGGCTACACCTTC	CASSASRANYGYTF
TRBV2	-	TRBJ2-2	once	TGTGCCAGCAGGGAGACGGTGAACACCGGGGAGCTGTTTTTT	CASRETVNTGELFF
TRBV12-3/TRBV12-4	-	TRBJ2-7	-	TGTGCCAGCAGTTTACGTCGGCAGGGCGGCGACGAGCAGTACTTC	CASSLRRQGGDEQYF
TRBV19	-	TRBJ2-1	-	TGTGCCAGTAGTTTAGCGGATTTTTGGAATGAGCAGTTCTTC	CASSLADFWNEQFF
TRBV27	-	TRBJ2-1	many	TGTGCCAGCAGTTTAGGCGGGCCGGACAATGAGCAGTTCTTC	CASSLGGPDNEQFF
TRBV29-1	-	TRBJ2-1	many	TGCAGCGTCGAAGGGGAGTCAACAAATGAGCAGTTCTTC	CSVEGESTNEQFF
TRBV5-5	TRBD1	TRBJ2-2	many	TGTGCCAGCAGCTTGGCCGGGACAGGGAGGAACACCGGGGAGCTGTTTTTT	CASSLAGTGRNTGELFF
TRBV12-3/TRBV12-4	-	TRBJ2-3	many	TGTGCCAGCAGCCCATTCGCCCGCACAGATACGCAGTATTTT	CASSPFARTDTQYF
TRBV28	TRBD2	TRBJ2-1	-	TGTGCCAGCAGGTTGGGGCGGGGGAGAAAGCAGTTCTTC	CASRLGRGRKQFF
TRBV7-6	TRBD2	TRBJ2-1	-	TGTGCCAGCAGCTTAGCCATGACTAGCGGGGGTCTCAATGAGCAGTTCTTC	CASSLAMTSGGLNEQFF
TRBV12-3/TRBV12-4	TRBD2	TRBJ2-1	-	TGTGCCAGCAGTATTCTAGCGGGGGGGCTGGGTGAGCAGTTCTTC	CASSILAGGLGEQFF
TRBV18	-	TRBJ2-4	-	TGTGCCAGCTCACCTAGGAGCGTTCTAGCCAAAAACATTCAGTACTTC	CASSPRSVLAKNIQYF
TRBV5-1	TRBD1	TRBJ1-5	-	TGCGCCAGCAGCTCCGGGACAGGGGGCGCGGAGCCCCAGCATTTT	CASSSGTGGAEPQHF
TRBV6-5	-	TRBJ2-1	-	TGTGCCAGCAGTTACTCCGGTCTAGCGAATGAGCAGTTCTTC	CASSYSGLANEQFF
TRBV4-3	TRBD2	TRBJ2-7	many	TGCGCCAGCAGCCAAGTTCAACTAGCGGGAGAATACGAGCAGTACTTC	CASSQVQLAGEYEQYF
TRBV7-3	TRBD2	TRBJ2-1	few	TGTGCCAGCAGCTTAACGGGAGGGATCAATGAGCAGTTCTTC	CASSLTGGINEQFF
TRBV4-1	TRBD2	TRBJ2-7	many	TGCGCCAGCAGCCAAGACAAGTCAACTAGCGGTCTCTACGAGCAGTACTTC	CASSQDKSTSGLYEQYF
TRBV12-3/TRBV12-4	-	TRBJ2-7	many	TGTGCCAGCAGTTCCCCTCCCTACGAGCAGTACTTC	CASSSPPYEQYF
TRBV4-3	TRBD2	TRBJ2-1	many	TGCGCCAGCAGCCAAGTCCGGGGACTAGCGGGAGAAAATGAGCAGTTCTTC	CASSQVRGLAGENEQFF
TRBV4-2	-	TRBJ2-5	few	TGTGCCAGCAGCCAAGATAGGGACAACCAAGAGACCCAGTACTTC	CASSQDRDNQETQYF
TRBV20-1	-	TRBJ2-2	-	TGCAGTGCTAGAGATTGGGATACGAACACCGGGGAGCTGTTTTTT	CSARDWDTNTGELFF
TRBV27	TRBD1	TRBJ1-6	-	TGTGCCAGCAGTCCCTGGGGACAGGGGGCAATATCACCCCTCCACTTT	CASSPWGQGAISPLHF
TRBV5-1	-	TRBJ2-3	-	TGCGCCAGCAGCTTGCCCCGGGTCCCTAGCACAGATACGCAGTATTTT	CASSLPRVPSTDTQYF
TRBV27	TRBD1	TRBJ2-1	-	TGTGCCAGCAGTTTTTCGAGGACAGGGGGGACCCAAAGTGAGCAGTTCTTC	CASSFSRTGGTQSEQFF